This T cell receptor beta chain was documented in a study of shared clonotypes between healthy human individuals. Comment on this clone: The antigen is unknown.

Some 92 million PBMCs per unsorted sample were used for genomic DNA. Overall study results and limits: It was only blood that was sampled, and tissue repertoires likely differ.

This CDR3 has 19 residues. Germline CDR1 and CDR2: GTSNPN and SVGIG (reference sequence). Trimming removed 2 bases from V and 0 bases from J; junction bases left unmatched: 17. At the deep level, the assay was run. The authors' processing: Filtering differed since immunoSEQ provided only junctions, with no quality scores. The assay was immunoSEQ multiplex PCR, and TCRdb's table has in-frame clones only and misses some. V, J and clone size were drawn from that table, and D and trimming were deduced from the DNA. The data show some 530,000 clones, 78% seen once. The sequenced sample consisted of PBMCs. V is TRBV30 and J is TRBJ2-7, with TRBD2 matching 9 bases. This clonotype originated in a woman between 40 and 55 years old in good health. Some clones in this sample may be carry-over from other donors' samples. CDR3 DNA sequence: TGTGCCTGGAGTACAGCACGACTAGCGGAGCCGCCCCTCTCCTACGAGCAGTACTTC. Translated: CAWSTARLAEPPLSYEQYF.